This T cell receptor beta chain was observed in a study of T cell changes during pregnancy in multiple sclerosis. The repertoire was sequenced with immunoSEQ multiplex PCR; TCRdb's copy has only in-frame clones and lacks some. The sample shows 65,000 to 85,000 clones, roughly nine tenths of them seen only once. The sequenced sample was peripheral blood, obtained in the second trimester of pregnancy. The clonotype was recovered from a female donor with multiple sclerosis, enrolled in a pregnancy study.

The CDR3 reads CASSLVGLAGVELFF. CDR3 sequence (DNA): TGCGCCAGCAGCTTGGTGGGACTAGCGGGGGTGGAGCTGTTTTTT. The rearrangement uses TRBV5-1 and TRBJ2-2; TRBD2 agrees at 14 bases. Germline V lookup: CDR1 SGHRS, CDR2 YFSETQ. The CDR3 length is 15 residues. Trimming took 0 bases from V and 10 from J; bases not matched to a gene: 2.